This T cell receptor (beta chain) was profiled in a study of pediatric ulcerative colitis (dated 2019 in TCRdb). Some background on the complete study: About 7 ulcerative colitis patients had pancolitis and two had left-sided colitis, with histology consistent with ulcerative colitis in all. About 10 newly diagnosed, treatment-naive pediatric ulcerative colitis patients and four non-IBD control children each provided paired blood and rectal samples. Using the Pediatric Ulcerative Colitis Activity Index, two patients were classed as having mild disease, several as having moderate disease and three as having acute severe colitis.

During colonoscopy, one to two rectal pinch biopsies were obtained for research purposes. No immunosuppressive medication had been given to the ulcerative colitis patients before the diagnostic colonoscopy. Rectal biopsies were digested with proteinase K before DNA isolation. The Wizard kit (Promega) was used to extract genomic DNA from the blood and intestinal samples. About this clone: The specificity of this receptor is unknown. Within one base of it there is no much larger clone, and no base qualities were kept.

The V end loses 3 bases and the J end loses 8 bases, and a stretch of 15 bases separates them. From a lookup of the germline V gene, CDR1 and CDR2 are SGDLS and YYNGEE. Inclusive of the bounding cysteine and phenylalanine, the CDR3 is 15 residues long. Solely the CDR3 DNA is kept, with 45 bases framed from the first base. Summary of the overall study and its limitations: Blood-derived T cells may have been included in the rectal pinch biopsies, particularly in patients with overt colitis. Because the repertoires came from total lymphocyte DNA, rare subsets such as regulatory T cells may have patterns that are not reflected. Controls, mild-moderate and acute severe colitis patients were separated by rectal repertoire features, and reduced rectal diversity due to clonal expansions was observed in acute severe colitis. Two rectal CDR3 clonotypes were detected in all ulcerative colitis patients and were not detected in any of the controls. Significantly higher autologous blood-rectal clonal overlap was found in ulcerative colitis patients than in controls, which suggested increased T cell trafficking to inflamed tissue. Only a few individuals were included in the healthy control group, which was small. For technical reasons, the blood samples of a couple of patients yielded substantially fewer templates, so those samples were excluded from the blood-rectal overlap analysis.

Through the immunoSEQ TRB Survey service, multiplex V and J primers were used to amplify rearranged CDR3 beta regions from genomic DNA. To keep sequencing depth equal across samples, survey-level depth of up to 500,000 reads per sample was applied. Libraries were purified, pooled and sequenced on Illumina technology. Per the authors' processing: Productive clonality, sample overlap, pairwise scatters, CDR3 beta length, V/D/J gene usage and productiveness were all assessed with the immunoSEQ online tools. Alongside Shannon and Simpson indices, calculated diversity was computed as the number of unique rearrangements divided by total templates, multiplied by 100. For principal component analysis, Z-score normalized data were analyzed with the R prcomp function and the ggbiplot package. Morisita's index was used to quantify blood-rectal clonal overlap within each subject. Here the immuneACCESS table is served through TCRdb, limited to in-frame sequences with V and J called. Missing clones are a known gap in these copies; in checked studies unresolved V genes cover under half, and the rest lacks a known reason. V, J and clone size are those of that table, while D and trimming were read from the DNA. Present in this sample are tens of thousands of clones, 71% of which were seen just once. The top ten constitute around 15% of the sample.

This receptor was taken from a boy between 10 and 17 years old with severe ulcerative colitis. The material sequenced was gut tissue. This receptor chain uses TRBV9 and TRBJ1-6; the best D guess is TRBD1, with 6 bases matching. CDR3 reads: CASSERDIRDSPLHF. The nucleotide sequence is TGTGCCAGCAGCGAGAGGGACATAAGGGATTCACCCCTCCACTTT.